This TCR beta chain was sequenced for a study of T cells expressing NK-cell markers. On the study more broadly: Just one sequenced donor of eight was HCMV-seronegative, while seven were seropositive.

Findings of the study overall: Whether the expanded NKG2C+ T cell clones recognized HCMV remained unclear.

TCRdb reprocessed the 5' RACE reads and keeps a single row for each CDR3 protein, giving no DNA. In total, the table holds some 450,000 distinct CDR3 sequences. Concerning this clonotype itself: Its target is not known.

This CDR3 comprises 15 residues. Germline V lookup: CDR1 SQVTM, CDR2 ANQGSEA. Sequenced: blood T cells: a sorted CD56 or NKG2C T cell subset, CD4+ or CD8+ T cells, or bulk PBMC T cells (not recorded which). The sequence was obtained from a woman between 18 and 70 years old in good health. This chain connects TRBV29-1 to TRBJ2-6. The CDR3 loop is CSVSTVLSGANVLTF. The whole variable domain, remainder taken from reference TRBV29-1 and TRBJ2-6, is SAVISQKPSRDICQRGTSLTIQCQVDSQVTMMFWYRQQPGQSLTLIATANQGSEATYESGFVIDKFPISRPNLTFSTLTVSNMSPEDSSIYLCSVSTVLSGANVLTFGAGSRLTVL.